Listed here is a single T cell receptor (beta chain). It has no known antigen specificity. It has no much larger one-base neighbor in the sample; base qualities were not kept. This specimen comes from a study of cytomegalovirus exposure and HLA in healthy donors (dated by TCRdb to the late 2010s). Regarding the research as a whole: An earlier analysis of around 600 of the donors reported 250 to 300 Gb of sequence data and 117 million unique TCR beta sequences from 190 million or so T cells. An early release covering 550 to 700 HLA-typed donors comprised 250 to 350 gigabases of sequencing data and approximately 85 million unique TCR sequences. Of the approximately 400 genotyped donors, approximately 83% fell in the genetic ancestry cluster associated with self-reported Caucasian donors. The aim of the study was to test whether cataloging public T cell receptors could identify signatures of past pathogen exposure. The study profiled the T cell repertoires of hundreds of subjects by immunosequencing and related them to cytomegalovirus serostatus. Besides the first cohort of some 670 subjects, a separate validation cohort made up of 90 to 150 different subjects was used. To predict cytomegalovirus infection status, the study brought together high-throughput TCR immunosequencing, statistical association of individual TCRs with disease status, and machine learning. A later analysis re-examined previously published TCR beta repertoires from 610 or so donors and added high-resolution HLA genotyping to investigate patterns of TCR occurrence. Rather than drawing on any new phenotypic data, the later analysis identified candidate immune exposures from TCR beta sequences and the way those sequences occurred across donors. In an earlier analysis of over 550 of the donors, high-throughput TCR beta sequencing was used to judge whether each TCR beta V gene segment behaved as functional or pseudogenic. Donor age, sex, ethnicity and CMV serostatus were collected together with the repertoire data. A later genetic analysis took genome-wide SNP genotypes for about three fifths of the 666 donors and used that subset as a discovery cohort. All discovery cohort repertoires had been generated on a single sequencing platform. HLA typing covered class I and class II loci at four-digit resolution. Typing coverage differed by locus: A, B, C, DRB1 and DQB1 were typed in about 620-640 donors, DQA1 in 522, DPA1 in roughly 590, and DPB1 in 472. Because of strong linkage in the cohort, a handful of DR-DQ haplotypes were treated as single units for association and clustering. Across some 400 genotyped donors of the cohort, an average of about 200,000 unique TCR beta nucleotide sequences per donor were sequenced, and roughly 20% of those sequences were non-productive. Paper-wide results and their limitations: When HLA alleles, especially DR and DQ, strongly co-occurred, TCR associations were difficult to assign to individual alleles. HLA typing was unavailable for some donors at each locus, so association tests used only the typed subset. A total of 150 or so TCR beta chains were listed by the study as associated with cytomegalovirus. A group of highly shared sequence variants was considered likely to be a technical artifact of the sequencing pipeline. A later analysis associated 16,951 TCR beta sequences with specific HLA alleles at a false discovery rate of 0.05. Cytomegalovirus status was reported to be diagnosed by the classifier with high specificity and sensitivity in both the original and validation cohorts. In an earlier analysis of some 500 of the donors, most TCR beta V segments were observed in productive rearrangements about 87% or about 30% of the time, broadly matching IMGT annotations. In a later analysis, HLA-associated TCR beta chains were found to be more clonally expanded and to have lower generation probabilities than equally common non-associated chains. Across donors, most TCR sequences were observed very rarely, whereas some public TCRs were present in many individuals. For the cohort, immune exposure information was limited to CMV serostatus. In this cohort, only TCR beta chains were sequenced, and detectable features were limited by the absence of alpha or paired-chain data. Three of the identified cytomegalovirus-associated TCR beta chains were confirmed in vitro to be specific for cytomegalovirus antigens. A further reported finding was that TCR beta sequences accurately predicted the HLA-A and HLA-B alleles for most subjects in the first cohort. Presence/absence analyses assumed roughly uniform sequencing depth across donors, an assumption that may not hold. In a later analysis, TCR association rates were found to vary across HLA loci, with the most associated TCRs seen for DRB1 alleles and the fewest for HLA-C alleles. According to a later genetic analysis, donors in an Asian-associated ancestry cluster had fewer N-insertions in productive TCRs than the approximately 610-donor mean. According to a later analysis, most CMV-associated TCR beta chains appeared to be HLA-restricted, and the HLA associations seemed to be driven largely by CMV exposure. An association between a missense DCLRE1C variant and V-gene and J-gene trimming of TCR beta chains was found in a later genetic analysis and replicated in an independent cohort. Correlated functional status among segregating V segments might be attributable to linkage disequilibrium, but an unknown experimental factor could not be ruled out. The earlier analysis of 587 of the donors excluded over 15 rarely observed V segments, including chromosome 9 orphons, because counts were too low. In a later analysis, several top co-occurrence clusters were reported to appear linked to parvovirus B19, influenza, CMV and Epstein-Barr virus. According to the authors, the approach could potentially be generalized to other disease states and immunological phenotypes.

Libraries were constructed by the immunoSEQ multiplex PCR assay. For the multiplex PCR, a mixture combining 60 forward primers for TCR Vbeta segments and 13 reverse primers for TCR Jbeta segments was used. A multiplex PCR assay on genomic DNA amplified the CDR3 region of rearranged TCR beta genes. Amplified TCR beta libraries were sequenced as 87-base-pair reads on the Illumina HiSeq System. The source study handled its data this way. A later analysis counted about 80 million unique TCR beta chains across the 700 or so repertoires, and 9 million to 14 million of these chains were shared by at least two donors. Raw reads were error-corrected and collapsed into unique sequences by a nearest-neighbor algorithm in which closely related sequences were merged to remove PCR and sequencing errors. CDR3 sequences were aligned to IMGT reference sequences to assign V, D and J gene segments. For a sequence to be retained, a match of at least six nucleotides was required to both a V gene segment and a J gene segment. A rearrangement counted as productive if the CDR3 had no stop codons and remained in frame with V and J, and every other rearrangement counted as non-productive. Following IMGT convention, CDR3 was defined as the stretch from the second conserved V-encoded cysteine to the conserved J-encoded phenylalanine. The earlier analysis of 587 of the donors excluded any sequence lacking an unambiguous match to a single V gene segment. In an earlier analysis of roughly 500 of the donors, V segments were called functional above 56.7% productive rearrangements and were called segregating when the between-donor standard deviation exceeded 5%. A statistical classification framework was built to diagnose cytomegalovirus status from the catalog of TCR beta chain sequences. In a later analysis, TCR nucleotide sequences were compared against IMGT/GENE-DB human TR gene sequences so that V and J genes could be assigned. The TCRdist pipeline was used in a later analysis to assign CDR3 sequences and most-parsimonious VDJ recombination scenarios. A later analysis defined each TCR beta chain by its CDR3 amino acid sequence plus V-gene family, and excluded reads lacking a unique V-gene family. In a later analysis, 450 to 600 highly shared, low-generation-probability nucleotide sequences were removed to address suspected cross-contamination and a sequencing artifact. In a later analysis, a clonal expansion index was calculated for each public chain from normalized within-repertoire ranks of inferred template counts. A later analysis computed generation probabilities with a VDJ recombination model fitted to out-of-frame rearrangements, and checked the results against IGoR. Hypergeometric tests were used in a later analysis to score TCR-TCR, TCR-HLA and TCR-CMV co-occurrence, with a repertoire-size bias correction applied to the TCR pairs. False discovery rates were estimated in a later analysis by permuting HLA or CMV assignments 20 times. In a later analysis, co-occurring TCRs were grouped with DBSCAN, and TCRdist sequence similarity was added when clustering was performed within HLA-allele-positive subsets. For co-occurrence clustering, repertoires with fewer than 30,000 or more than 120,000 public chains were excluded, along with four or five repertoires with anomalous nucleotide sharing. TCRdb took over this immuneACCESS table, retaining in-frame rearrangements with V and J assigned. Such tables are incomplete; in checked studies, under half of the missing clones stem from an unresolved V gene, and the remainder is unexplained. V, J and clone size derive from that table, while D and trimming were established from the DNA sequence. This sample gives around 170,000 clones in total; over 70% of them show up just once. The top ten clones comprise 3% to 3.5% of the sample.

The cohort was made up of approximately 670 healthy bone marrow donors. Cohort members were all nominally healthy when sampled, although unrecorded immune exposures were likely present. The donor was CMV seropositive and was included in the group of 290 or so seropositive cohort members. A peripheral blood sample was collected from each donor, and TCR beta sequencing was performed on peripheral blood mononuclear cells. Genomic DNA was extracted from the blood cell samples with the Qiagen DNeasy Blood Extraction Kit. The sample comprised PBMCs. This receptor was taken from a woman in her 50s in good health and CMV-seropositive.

Here the CDR3 is given as CASSPTRGEQFF. The bases are TGTGCCAGCAGCCCCACTCGGGGGGAGCAGTTCTTC. Recombination joined TRBV7-2 with TRBJ2-1; the D gene is perhaps TRBD2, on 6 matching bases. CDR1 and CDR2 are read off the germline V gene as SGHTA and FQGNSA. Reading from cysteine to phenylalanine, the CDR3 counts 12 amino acids. The only DNA kept is the CDR3, 36 bases in frame from the first base. V sheds 5 bases and J sheds 10 bases, leaving 12 bases between their ends.